Following are 26 T cell receptor beta chains from one sample sequenced in a study of T cell changes during pregnancy in multiple sclerosis. The repertoire was sequenced with immunoSEQ multiplex PCR; TCRdb's copy has only in-frame clones and lacks some. The table includes 33,000 or so clones, 89% detected once. Sequencing was performed on CD8+ T cells from peripheral blood mononuclear cells, taken in the third trimester of pregnancy. The receptors stem from a female donor with multiple sclerosis, enrolled in a pregnancy study.

The rearrangement joins TRBV29-1 to TRBJ2-1; tentatively, D is TRBD1 (5 bases). V dropped 4 bases and J dropped 9 bases, with 7 bases sitting between them. Germline V gene lookup returns CDR1 SQVTM and CDR2 ANQGSEA. The CDR3 extends over 10 amino acids. CDR3 DNA sequence: TGCAGCGTTGTCCAGGGTGAGCAGTTCTTC. It specifies CSVVQGEQFF.

The chain is built from TRBV4-1 and TRBJ1-5; maybe TRBD1 (6 bases). Germline V gives CDR1 MGHRA, CDR2 YSYEKL. V was pared by 3 bases and J by 6 bases, with 9 bases between. The CDR3 length is 13 residues. CDR3 region: CASSQGRGQPQHF. CDR3 nucleotides: TGCGCCAGCAGCCAGGGCAGGGGTCAGCCCCAGCATTTT.

The rearrangement links TRBV19 to TRBJ1-1; the D gene is possibly TRBD1 (6 bases). The germline CDR1 and CDR2 sequences are LNHDA and SQIVND (reference sequence). V was trimmed by 5 bases and J by 6 bases, leaving 16 bases between them. The CDR3 contains 14 residues. The CDR3 reads CASSGQGKDPEAFF. CDR3 coding DNA: TGTGCCAGTAGTGGTCAGGGGAAGGACCCTGAAGCTTTCTTT.

The CDR3 sequence is CAITGTGGNSPLHF. CDR3 coding DNA: TGTGCCATCACTGGGACGGGGGGTAATTCACCCCTCCACTTT. The rearrangement uses TRBV10-3 and TRBJ1-6; D is perhaps TRBD1 (5 bases). CDR1 and CDR2 from the germline V gene are ENHRY and SYGVKD. V was cut by 7 bases and J by 6 bases, with 13 bases left in between. The CDR3 is made up of 14 amino acids.

The V call is TRBV28, the J call TRBJ1-5, with 8 bases matching TRBD1. V lost 6 bases to trimming and J lost 7 bases; unmatched junction nucleotides: 8. Germline V gives CDR1 MDHEN, CDR2 SYDVKM. This CDR3 has 14 residues. The CDR3 DNA reads TGTGCCAGCAGATATGGACAGGGATCCCAGCCCCAGCATTTT. It yields the protein CASRYGQGSQPQHF. The full variable domain, with the rest looked up from reference TRBV28 and TRBJ1-5, is DVKVTQSSRYLVKRTGEKVFLECVQDMDHENMFWYRQDPGLGLRLIYFSYDVKMKEKGDIPEGYSVSREKKERFSLILESASTNQTSMYLCASRYGQGSQPQHFGDGTRLSIL.

The V call is TRBV18, the J call TRBJ1-2; a possible D gene is TRBD1 (5 bases). The CDR3 is made up of 11 amino acids. Trimming took off 5 bases at V and 4 bases at J, with 5 bases between the two ends. Germline assignment: CDR1 KGHSH and CDR2 LQKENI. This chain's CDR3 is CASSDSYGYTF. The CDR3 DNA is TGTGCCAGCTCAGACAGCTATGGCTACACCTTC.

The V call is TRBV28, the J call TRBJ1-5, with TRBD1 matching 8 bases. The J segment lost 3 bases and the V segment lost 6 bases, leaving 10 bases of the junction unmatched. The V gene's germline CDR1 is MDHEN and CDR2 SYDVKM. The CDR3 extends over 16 amino acids. The CDR3 sequence is CASRMPIRGPNQPQHF. The CDR3 DNA reads TGTGCCAGCAGAATGCCTATCAGGGGGCCCAATCAGCCCCAGCATTTT.

The V and J genes are TRBV7-9 and TRBJ2-1, with TRBD2 matching 13 bases. The trim removed 4 bases at V and 0 bases at J, leaving 3 bases unmatched. The CDR3 sequence is 17 residues long. Germline V CDR1 and CDR2: SEHNR, FQNEAQ (reference sequence). The CDR3 region is CASSSGTSGVSYNEQFF. DNA for the CDR3: TGTGCCAGCAGCTCCGGGACTAGCGGGGTCTCCTACAATGAGCAGTTCTTC.

The chain is built from TRBV19 and TRBJ1-1; D not resolved. V was shortened by 8 bases and J by 0 bases, with 4 bases between the two germline ends. The germline CDR1 and CDR2 sequences are LNHDA and SQIVND (reference sequence). The CDR3 runs 11 residues. CDR3 residues: CASAVNTEAFF. CDR3 DNA: TGTGCCAGTGCAGTGAACACTGAAGCTTTCTTT.

In its sample, this clone is medium-sized. The chain joins TRBV5-5 to TRBJ1-6; tentative D call: TRBD1 (5 bases). CDR1 SGHKS and CDR2 YYEKEE come from the germline V gene (reference sequence). V lost 4 bases and J 10 bases, leaving 18 bases between the germline ends. The CDR3 runs to 15 residues. CDR3 nucleotide sequence: TGTGCCAGCAGCCTCGGCACAGGCGGTGGGTCACCCCTCCACTTT. Protein sequence: CASSLGTGGGSPLHF. Based on the CDR3 plus reference TRBV5-5 and TRBJ1-6, the full variable domain is DAGVTQSPTHLIKTRGQQVTLRCSPISGHKSVSWYQQVLGQGPQFIFQYYEKEERGRGNFPDRFSARQFPNYSSELNVNALLLGDSALYLCASSLGTGGGSPLHFGNGTRLTVT.

The CDR3 bases are TGTGCCAGTAGTCTGCGGACAGATAGCACAGATACGCAGTATTTT. Protein: CASSLRTDSTDTQYF. J is TRBJ2-3 and V is TRBV19, with D possibly matching TRBD1 (6 bases). The germline gives CDR1 LNHDA, CDR2 SQIVND (reference sequence). Trimming removed 5 bases at V and 0 bases at J, with 12 bases between. This CDR3 has 15 amino acids.

Written as DNA, the CDR3 is TGCGCCAGCAGAGACATCGACCCCTACGAGCAGTACTTC. Encoded protein: CASRDIDPYEQYF. The chain carries TRBV5-1 and TRBJ2-7; no clear D. V dropped 5 bases and J dropped 2 bases, with 11 bases sitting between them. Germline CDR1 SGHRS, CDR2 YFSETQ. This CDR3 has 13 residues.

The rearrangement links TRBV27 to TRBJ2-3, with 10 bases aligning to TRBD1. V shed 3 bases and J 3 bases; nucleotides not matched to a gene: 3. Germline lookup yields CDR1 MNHEY and CDR2 SMNVEV (reference sequence). The CDR3 length is 15 residues. CDR3 loop: CASSFRDRGTDTQYF. CDR3 coding DNA: TGTGCCAGCAGTTTCCGGGACAGGGGAACAGATACGCAGTATTTT.

The gene calls are TRBV2 and TRBJ2-7, with 7 nucleotides matching TRBD1. CDR3 length equals 12 residues. J gave up 6 bases and V 10 bases, and 9 bases lay outside the gene matches. In germline, CDR1 is SNHLY, CDR2 FYNNEI. CDR3 coding DNA: TGTGCCATCCCCTGGACAGGAGTCGAGCAGTACTTC. It translates to CAIPWTGVEQYF.

CDR3 sequence (DNA): TGTGCCAGTAGTATCGACAGGGGGAACTATGGCTACACCTTC. Amino acids: CASSIDRGNYGYTF. The V call is TRBV19, the J call TRBJ1-2; TRBD1 aligns across 9 bases. The CDR3 consists of 14 residues. The germline V gene encodes CDR1 LNHDA and CDR2 SQIVND (reference sequence). V gave up 3 bases and J gave up 2 bases; unmatched junction bases: 1.

This chain links TRBV10-3 with TRBJ1-1, with D maybe TRBD1 (5 bases). Per germline, CDR1 ENHRY and CDR2 SYGVKD. With 2 bases removed from V and 4 bases from J, the gap between germline ends came to 14 bases. CDR3 size: 15 residues. CDR3 region: CAISEVGPSGTEAFF. The CDR3 region has the DNA TGTGCCATCAGTGAGGTGGGGCCCTCGGGCACTGAAGCTTTCTTT.

The gene calls are TRBV6-1 and TRBJ2-7; 8 positions agree with TRBD2. Germline lookup yields CDR1 MNHNS and CDR2 SASEGT. The CDR3 totals 15 residues. The V segment lost 4 bases and the J segment 0 bases; nucleotides outside the gene matches: 5. The CDR3 reads CASSGSGASSYEQYF. The CDR3, as DNA: TGTGCCAGCAGTGGTAGCGGGGCTAGCTCCTACGAGCAGTACTTC.

The chain joins TRBV27 to TRBJ2-5, with D unresolved. V was shortened by 2 bases and J by 5 bases, with 15 bases between the two germline ends. The CDR3 runs to 15 residues. Looked up from germline, CDR1 is MNHEY and CDR2 is SMNVEV (reference sequence). The CDR3 bases are TGTGCCAGCAGTTTAGTACCGGTAATCGGGGAGACCCAGTACTTC. Amino acids: CASSLVPVIGETQYF.

The rearrangement joins TRBV13 to TRBJ2-7; 11 nucleotides align to TRBD1. Trimming cost V 5 bases and J 2 bases; bases outside gene matches: 2. CDR3 size: 14 residues. CDR1 is PRHDT, CDR2 FYEKMQ, per germline (reference sequence). The CDR3 DNA reads TGTGCCAGCAGCGGGGGACAGGGGGCCTACGAGCAGTACTTC. Protein: CASSGGQGAYEQYF.

The rearrangement links TRBV6-5 to TRBJ2-3, with no clear D. V was shortened by 4 bases and J by 0 bases, with 11 bases between the two germline ends. Germline V gene data show CDR1 as MNHEY and CDR2 as SVGAGI. The CDR3 totals 15 residues. The CDR3 coding sequence is TGTGCCAGCAGTTCCGTACTATCTAGCACAGATACGCAGTATTTT. Its protein is CASSSVLSSTDTQYF.

This rearrangement joins TRBV9 to TRBJ2-1, with a possible D match to TRBD1 (7 bases). This CDR3 is built from 13 residues. Trimming took 3 bases from V and 9 from J, leaving 13 bases between them. Germline V gene data show CDR1 as SGDLS and CDR2 as YYNGEE. In nucleotides, the CDR3 is TGTGCCAGCAGCGCAGGGGGAGGCCTTGAGCAGTTCTTC. It encodes CASSAGGGLEQFF.

V gene TRBV5-1 combines with J gene TRBJ2-3, with 7 bases lining up with TRBD1. V shed 5 bases, J shed 2 bases, and the junction held 5 bases outside the gene matches. The CDR3 sequence is 14 residues long. The germline gives CDR1 SGHRS, CDR2 YFSETQ. This CDR3 reads CASSRDRVTDTQYF. The CDR3 DNA follows: TGCGCCAGCAGTCGGGACAGAGTCACAGATACGCAGTATTTT.

The chain combines TRBV5-6 with TRBJ1-1; D is undetermined. Germline V gene data show CDR1 as SGHDT and CDR2 as YYEEEE. The CDR3 sequence is 13 residues long. The V and J ends lost 1 base and 2 bases respectively, with 6 bases between them. The CDR3 region is CASSLQFNTEAFF. The CDR3 nucleotides are TGTGCCAGCAGCTTGCAATTTAACACTGAAGCTTTCTTT.

V gene TRBV7-8 combines with J gene TRBJ2-5; the match to TRBD2 covers 9 bases. CDR3 length equals 17 residues. V was clipped by 5 bases and J by 1 base; unmatched bases: 11. Germline V lookup: CDR1 SGHVS, CDR2 FQNEAQ. CDR3 protein: CASSPQSAGGLQETQYF. As DNA, the CDR3 is TGTGCCAGCAGCCCCCAGTCAGCGGGAGGCCTCCAAGAGACCCAGTACTTC.

The chain links TRBV18 to TRBJ1-1, with no clear D. The germline gives CDR1 KGHSH, CDR2 LQKENI. The CDR3 extends over 12 amino acids. V shed 3 bases and J shed 1 base, with 3 bases lying between them. The CDR3 nucleotides are TGTGCCAGCTCACCTCGGAACACTGAAGCTTTCTTT. Amino acid sequence: CASSPRNTEAFF.

V is TRBV27 and J is TRBJ2-7, with 11 bases fitting TRBD1. After removal of 0 bases from V and 0 bases from J, the junction contained 1 base not matched to a gene. The CDR3 totals 16 residues. Per the germline V gene, CDR1 is MNHEY and CDR2 is SMNVEV (reference sequence). The CDR3 DNA reads TGTGCCAGCAGTTTATCGGGACAGGGGGGCTCCTACGAGCAGTACTTC. This translates into CASSLSGQGGSYEQYF.